The present T cell receptor beta chain was sequenced within a study of T cell repertoires in cytomegalovirus infection. The overall study: Well-studied HLA-B-restricted epitopes and recently identified HLA-C-restricted epitopes of CMV were both used in the study. Public TCR beta signatures provided an indication of both CMV infection and a matching HLA type. Whole-study findings and limits: There were HLA-C-restricted CMV-specific TCR beta clonotypes dominating the ex vivo response. CMV carriers with the relevant HLA were identified by cumulative public TCR beta family frequency.

TCRdb reprocessed the reads via MiXCR and lists one record per CDR3 protein. The repertoire includes a few hundred thousand distinct CDR3 sequences, about 35% of them detected once, and roughly 14% sits in the top ten. At least ten counts were recorded for this clonotype. As yet, its antigen is unknown. This CDR3 is 15 amino acids long. The V gene's germline CDR1 is SGHTA and CDR2 FQGNSA. V was clipped by 1 base and J by 0 bases; unmatched bases: 3. The chain carries TRBV7-2 and TRBJ2-7, with 7 bases that match TRBD2. Sequenced material: cultured PBMCs, taken from culture after CMV antigen stimulation. The clonotype originates from a human donor in good health (CMV status not recorded). Some clones in this sample may be carry-over from other donors' samples. The CDR3 DNA reads TGTGCCAGCAGCTTAGGGGGGGGATACTCCTACGAGCAGTACTTC. Its protein is CASSLGGGYSYEQYF.